The 28 T cell receptor beta chains below come from one sample, sequenced in a study of response to subunit inactivated influenza vaccine. Each CDR3 protein gets one entry after TCRdb re-called the RT-PCR reads with MiXCR. The data hold about 190,000 distinct CDR3 sequences, with about an eighth observed a single time. The source material was CD8+ T cells sorted from PBMCs, sampled 5 days after vaccination. The receptor source for this set is a man aged 50-59 years who received an inactivated influenza vaccine.

The chain has TRBV20-1 and TRBJ2-3, with no clear D. The germline V and J ends were trimmed by 0 bases and 3 bases, with 7 bases remaining between them. The CDR3 extends over 13 amino acids. The germline V gene has CDR1 DFQATT and CDR2 SNEGSKA (reference sequence). Written as DNA, the CDR3 is TGCAGTGCTAGAGAACTGGGGACAGATACGCAGTATTTT. Amino acid sequence: CSARELGTDTQYF.

This clonotype came up a few times. The CDR3 region has the DNA TGCGCCAGCAGCCAAGCGGCCCAACCTTGGGGCTACACCTTC. Its protein product is CASSQAAQPWGYTF. The chain joins TRBV4-3 to TRBJ1-2; D not resolved. The CDR3 contains 14 residues. Germline CDR1 is LGHNA and CDR2 is YSLEER. V was cut by 1 base and J by 8 bases, with 14 bases left in between.

The chain links TRBV19 to TRBJ2-2; D is unresolved. The CDR3 length is 15 residues. Germline assignment: CDR1 LNHDA and CDR2 SQIVND (reference sequence). The V end lost 1 base, the J end lost 6 bases, and 12 bases lay between the germline ends. In DNA form, the CDR3 reads TGTGCCAGTAGTATAGTGGTCTGGAGACCCGGGGAGCTGTTTTTT. Encoded protein: CASSIVVWRPGELFF.

This chain connects TRBV6-5 to TRBJ1-2; no clear D gene. CDR3 length equals 14 residues. Germline V gene lookup returns CDR1 MNHEY and CDR2 SVGAGI. With 1 base removed from V and 8 bases from J, the gap between germline ends came to 14 bases. The CDR3 region has the DNA TGTGCCAGCAGTTACTACTCAGGCTCTCGGGGCTACACCTTC. The encoded protein is CASSYYSGSRGYTF.

This clonotype occurred a few times. This chain links TRBV12-3 or TRBV12-4 with TRBJ2-3; 8 positions match TRBD2. The CDR3 is 18 amino acids. Unmatched junction bases numbered 11, after V lost 3 bases and J lost 0 bases. CDR3 nucleotide sequence: TGTGCCAGCAGTTTCTTTGGCGCTAGCGGGCTTAGCACAGATACGCAGTATTTT. This encodes CASSFFGASGLSTDTQYF.

This chain connects TRBV27 to TRBJ1-2, with D maybe TRBD1 (6 bases). Germline V gene sequence: CDR1 MNHEY, CDR2 SMNVEV (reference sequence). The CDR3 has 12 residues. Trimming pared 5 bases from V and 11 bases from J, leaving 15 bases between. CDR3 in DNA: TGTGCCAGCAGTCAGGGGCTTGGAGGGTACACCTTC. Encoded protein: CASSQGLGGYTF.

This sequence joins TRBV19 and TRBJ1-5; perhaps TRBD1 as D (5 bases). The V gene's germline CDR1 is LNHDA and CDR2 SQIVND (reference sequence). The CDR3 is 15 residues long. V was cut by 3 bases and J by 1 base, with 10 bases left in between. The CDR3 protein is CASSIDSRSNQPQHF. The DNA of the CDR3 is TGTGCCAGTAGTATCGACAGCCGGAGCAATCAGCCCCAGCATTTT. Combining the CDR3 with reference TRBV19 and TRBJ1-5 gives the whole variable domain DGGITQSPKYLFRKEGQNVTLSCEQNLNHDAMYWYRQDPGQGLRLIYYSQIVNDFQKGDIAEGYSVSREKKESFPLTVTSAQKNPTAFYLCASSIDSRSNQPQHFGDGTRLSIL.

In its sample, this clonotype was seen many times. The chain uses TRBV7-9 and TRBJ2-7; no firm D call. With 2 bases removed from V and 4 bases from J, the gap between germline ends came to 12 bases. The CDR3 is made up of 14 amino acids. Germline V CDR1 and CDR2: SEHNR, FQNEAQ (reference sequence). The CDR3, as DNA: TGTGCCAGCAGCTTAACCGGCAGTCCGTACGAGCAGTACTTC. Encoded protein: CASSLTGSPYEQYF. Full variable domain (outside the CDR3, taken from reference TRBV7-9 and TRBJ2-7): DTGVSQNPRHKITKRGQNVTFRCDPISEHNRLYWYRQTLGQGPEFLTYFQNEAQLEKSRLLSDRFSAERPKGSFSTLEIQRTEQGDSAMYLCASSLTGSPYEQYFGPGTRLTVT.

The genes are TRBV6-2 or TRBV6-3 and TRBJ2-5, with 12 positions matching TRBD1. Trimming took 6 bases from V and 1 from J; bases not matched to a gene: 21. CDR1 and CDR2 from the germline V gene are MNHEY and SVGEGT. The CDR3 covers 21 residues. CDR3 bases: TGTGCCAGCAGCCCCCCTCCACTGGGACAGGGGGCCGTAAAATTCCAAGAGACCCAGTACTTC. Its translation is CASSPPPLGQGAVKFQETQYF.

This clonotype was detected only a few times. The V call is TRBV19, the J call TRBJ1-2; D not certain. The CDR3 length is 16 residues. The germline V gene encodes CDR1 LNHDA and CDR2 SQIVND (reference sequence). The V and J ends lost 7 bases and 0 bases respectively, with 18 bases between them. The CDR3 is CASNALDRLSNYGYTF. Here the CDR3 DNA reads TGTGCCAGTAATGCCCTGGACCGGCTGTCTAACTATGGCTACACCTTC.

This clonotype was found a few times. The chain carries TRBV7-2 and TRBJ2-7; D could derive from TRBD1 or TRBD2 (5 bases each). The germline V gene encodes CDR1 SGHTA and CDR2 FQGNSA. V was cut by 1 base and J by 3 bases, with 13 bases left in between. There are 15 residues in the CDR3. CDR3 nucleotide sequence: TGTGCCAGCAGCTTAGGTTGGGACGGCGTCTACGAGCAGTACTTC. It encodes CASSLGWDGVYEQYF.

In this sample, this clonotype turned up a few times. The chain joins TRBV2 to TRBJ2-7; the D gene is possibly TRBD2 (5 bases). Germline lookup yields CDR1 SNHLY and CDR2 FYNNEI. The CDR3 is 12 amino acids. The germline V and J ends were trimmed by 2 bases and 4 bases, with 6 bases remaining between them. The CDR3 DNA sequence: TGTGCCAGCAGTGAATCGGGATACGAGCAGTACTTC. It encodes CASSESGYEQYF.

The chain carries TRBV20-1 and TRBJ1-2; 7 bases fit TRBD1. V was clipped by 0 bases and J by 0 bases; unmatched bases: 13. Germline CDR1 and CDR2: DFQATT and SNEGSKA (reference sequence). The CDR3 runs to 18 residues. The DNA of the CDR3 is TGCAGTGCTAGAGACGGAGGGGACAGCTTCAAATCTAACTATGGCTACACCTTC. Amino acid sequence: CSARDGGDSFKSNYGYTF.

This clonotype was detected a few times. The chain links TRBV27 to TRBJ1-4; D gene uncertain. The V and J ends lost 4 bases and 0 bases respectively, with 6 bases between them. There are 14 residues in the CDR3. Per germline, CDR1 MNHEY and CDR2 SMNVEV (reference sequence). CDR3 sequence reads: CASSSLATNEKLFF. The CDR3 coding sequence is TGTGCCAGCAGTTCCCTCGCAACTAATGAAAAACTGTTTTTT.

This clonotype was detected only a few times. The chain combines TRBV6-2 or TRBV6-3 with TRBJ1-2; 7 nucleotides agree with TRBD1. The trim removed 6 bases at V and 5 bases at J, leaving 9 bases unmatched. This CDR3 region has 14 residues. Germline V lookup: CDR1 MNHEY, CDR2 SVGEGT. The CDR3 region has the DNA TGTGCCAGCAGAACCGGGACAGACTTTTATGGCTACACCTTC. Its protein product is CASRTGTDFYGYTF.

The rearrangement links TRBV7-9 to TRBJ2-5; D uncertain. The CDR3 runs 12 residues. Germline values: CDR1 SEHNR, CDR2 FQNEAQ (reference sequence). V gave up 5 bases and J gave up 5 bases, with 9 bases separating them. CDR3 sequence reads: CASSPAEETQYF. In DNA, the CDR3 is TGTGCCAGCAGCCCCGCTGAGGAGACCCAGTACTTC.

This chain links TRBV20-1 with TRBJ1-2; a weak D match, TRBD1 (5 bases). The CDR3 totals 9 residues. V shed 6 bases and J shed 7 bases, with 6 bases lying between them. Germline V lookup: CDR1 DFQATT, CDR2 SNEGSKA (reference sequence). The CDR3 bases are TGCAGTGCGCAGGGTGGCTACACCTTC. It encodes CSAQGGYTF.

In this sample, this clonotype turned up a few times. This chain joins TRBV20-1 and TRBJ1-6; D call uncertain. The CDR3 is 13 residues long. V lost 0 bases to trimming and J lost 5 bases, with 5 bases between them. CDR1 is DFQATT, CDR2 SNEGSKA, per germline (reference sequence). CDR3 nucleotide sequence: TGCAGTGCTAGAGAGGCAGATAATTCACCCCTCCACTTT. This gives the protein CSAREADNSPLHF.

This clonotype showed up just a few times. The chain recombines TRBV12-3 or TRBV12-4 with TRBJ1-2; D is perhaps TRBD1 (6 bases). CDR3 length equals 13 residues. V gave up 6 bases and J gave up 3 bases, with 11 bases separating them. CDR3: CASSGAGDYGYTF. The CDR3 coding sequence is TGTGCCAGCAGCGGGGCAGGGGACTATGGCTACACCTTC.

This chain connects TRBV12-3 or TRBV12-4 to TRBJ1-1; D ambiguous. This CDR3 region has 14 residues. V lost 1 base, J lost 4 bases, and 10 bases lay in between. The CDR3 region is CASSLVVRGTEAFF. For the CDR3, the DNA is TGTGCCAGCAGTTTAGTGGTCCGAGGCACTGAAGCTTTCTTT.

J is TRBJ2-5 and V is TRBV9; D might be TRBD1 or TRBD2, each matching 5 bases. The CDR3 has 15 residues. Trimming took off 0 bases at V and 5 bases at J, with 14 bases between the two ends. Per germline, CDR1 SGDLS and CDR2 YYNGEE. The CDR3 region has the DNA TGTGCCAGCAGCGTAGGGGGGAGTAGTGGGGAGACCCAGTACTTC. Encoded protein: CASSVGGSSGETQYF.

Only a few counts were recorded for this clonotype. J is TRBJ2-1 and V is TRBV15, with 9 bases that match TRBD2. The germline gives CDR1 LNHNV, CDR2 YYDKDF (reference sequence). This CDR3 contains 15 residues. The V segment lost 5 bases and the J segment 7 bases; nucleotides outside the gene matches: 9. The CDR3 loop reads CATSSRAGGLNEQFF. CDR3 nucleotide sequence: TGTGCCACCAGCTCACGAGCGGGGGGCCTAAATGAGCAGTTCTTC.

V gene TRBV7-8 combines with J gene TRBJ2-7; the D gene is possibly TRBD2 (6 bases). This CDR3 region has 17 residues. V lost 1 base to trimming and J lost 2 bases, with 18 bases between them. Germline V gene lookup returns CDR1 SGHVS and CDR2 FQNEAQ. The CDR3 region is CASSLEIGGVIAYEQYF. CDR3 sequence (DNA): TGTGCCAGCAGCTTAGAGATCGGGGGAGTGATAGCCTACGAGCAGTACTTC.

A few counts support this clonotype. The chain employs TRBV20-1 and TRBJ2-3; 12 nucleotides align to TRBD2. The germline gives CDR1 DFQATT, CDR2 SNEGSKA (reference sequence). Germline trimming cut 3 bases from V and 4 bases from J; bases unmatched to any gene: 5. This CDR3 contains 15 residues. Here the CDR3 reads CSASPTSGSSDTQYF. The DNA of the CDR3 is TGCAGTGCTAGCCCGACTAGCGGGAGCTCAGATACGCAGTATTTT.

The rearrangement uses TRBV4-2 and TRBJ1-1, with D possibly being TRBD1 (5 bases). Trimming took off 1 base at V and 4 bases at J, with 13 bases between the two ends. The length of the CDR3 is 15 residues. From germline, CDR1 is LGHNA and CDR2 YNFKEQ. CDR3 region: CASSQAGGVGTEAFF. The CDR3 DNA is TGTGCCAGCAGCCAAGCCGGGGGGGTGGGCACTGAAGCTTTCTTT.

This rearrangement joins TRBV11-2 to TRBJ1-4; 10 bases are a match to TRBD1. CDR3 length: 18 amino acids. Germline V gene sequence: CDR1 SGHAT, CDR2 FQNNGV. V was pared by 2 bases and J by 4 bases, with 10 bases of the junction left unmatched. Here the CDR3 reads CASSLTTGTGAINEKLFF. CDR3 DNA: TGTGCCAGCAGCTTAACTACCGGGACAGGGGCGATTAATGAAAAACTGTTTTTT.

The V and J genes are TRBV7-8 and TRBJ1-3; the D is unclear. Trimming took off 1 base at V and 0 bases at J, with 13 bases between the two ends. CDR3 length: 17 residues. Germline assignment: CDR1 SGHVS and CDR2 FQNEAQ. The CDR3 bases are TGTGCCAGCAGCTTAGTAATGGCCACCACCTCTGGAAACACCATATATTTT. Protein sequence: CASSLVMATTSGNTIYF. The whole variable domain, filled in from reference TRBV7-8 and TRBJ1-3, reads GAGVSQSPRYKVAKRGQDVALRCDPISGHVSLFWYQQALGQGPEFLTYFQNEAQLDKSGLPSDRFFAERPEGSVSTLKIQRTQQEDSAVYLCASSLVMATTSGNTIYFGEGSWLTVV.

The chain links TRBV19 to TRBJ2-7; TRBD1 matches at 9 bases. Germline V gene data show CDR1 as LNHDA and CDR2 as SQIVND (reference sequence). With V trimmed by 8 bases and J by 4 bases, 9 bases remained unmatched. The CDR3 contains 14 residues. CDR3 protein: CASLNRGQPYEQYF. CDR3 sequence (DNA): TGTGCCAGTCTAAACAGGGGGCAACCTTACGAGCAGTACTTC.